A selection of T cell receptor beta chains follows, all from one sample in a study of CD8 T cells in Susac syndrome. TCRdb itself ran the immunoSEQ multiplex PCR reads through MiXCR, one entry per CDR3 protein. The sample records roughly 170,000 distinct CDR3 sequences, about 93% being singletons. Sequenced material: CD4+ T cells from PBMCs. These receptors were collected from a human donor with multiple sclerosis. The CDR3 runs from the conserved cysteine through the conserved F or W. A D gene is named only where the DNA matches it firmly. Some rows mark clone size as missing; the rest say once, few, many or name a class of expanded clone.

clone_size: once; d_call: -; cdr3_length: 12; j_call: TRBJ1-1; v_call: TRBV6-1; cdr3_aa: CASSRSWGGAFF; cdr3_nt: TGTGCCAGCAGTCGAAGCTGGGGTGGAGCTTTCTTT
clone_size: -; d_call: -; cdr3_length: 15; j_call: TRBJ1-2; v_call: TRBV12-3/TRBV12-4; cdr3_aa: CASSLSRNGHYGYTF; cdr3_nt: TGTGCCAGCAGCCTTTCGAGGAATGGGCACTATGGCTACACCTTC
clone_size: -; d_call: -; cdr3_length: 14; j_call: TRBJ1-3; v_call: TRBV28; cdr3_aa: CASSLGYSGNTIYF; cdr3_nt: TGTGCCAGCAGTTTAGGGTACTCTGGAAACACCATATATTTT
clone_size: once; d_call: -; cdr3_length: 14; j_call: TRBJ2-7; v_call: TRBV7-2; cdr3_aa: CASSLSGISYEQYF; cdr3_nt: TGTGCCAGCAGCTTAAGCGGAATCTCCTACGAGCAGTACTTC
clone_size: -; d_call: TRBD2; cdr3_length: 17; j_call: TRBJ2-7; v_call: TRBV3-1; cdr3_aa: CASSSYSLAGYSYEQYF; cdr3_nt: TGTGCCAGCAGCTCCTACTCACTAGCGGGATACTCCTACGAGCAGTACTTC
clone_size: -; d_call: -; cdr3_length: 14; j_call: TRBJ2-7; v_call: TRBV2; cdr3_aa: CASSDSRPNDEQYF; cdr3_nt: TGTGCCAGCAGTGACTCCAGGCCGAACGACGAGCAGTACTTC
clone_size: -; d_call: -; cdr3_length: 19; j_call: TRBJ2-5; v_call: TRBV6-1; cdr3_aa: CASSRHTQGPRQYQETQYF; cdr3_nt: TGTGCCAGCAGCCGACACACCCAGGGGCCCCGGCAGTACCAAGAGACCCAGTACTTC
clone_size: -; d_call: TRBD2; cdr3_length: 15; j_call: TRBJ2-1; v_call: TRBV5-1; cdr3_aa: CASSFLAGEEFEQFF; cdr3_nt: TGCGCCAGCAGCTTCTTAGCGGGAGAGGAATTTGAGCAGTTCTTC
clone_size: -; d_call: TRBD1; cdr3_length: 14; j_call: TRBJ2-7; v_call: TRBV11-2; cdr3_aa: CASNQGAGGYEQYF; cdr3_nt: TGTGCCAGCAACCAAGGAGCAGGGGGCTACGAGCAGTACTTC
clone_size: -; d_call: TRBD2; cdr3_length: 19; j_call: TRBJ2-1; v_call: TRBV12-3/TRBV12-4; cdr3_aa: CASSPRPGLAGGTYNEQFF; cdr3_nt: TGTGCCAGCAGTCCGCGCCCGGGACTAGCGGGAGGGACATACAATGAGCAGTTCTTC
clone_size: -; d_call: -; cdr3_length: 13; j_call: TRBJ2-7; v_call: TRBV5-1; cdr3_aa: CASREKNSYEQYF; cdr3_nt: TGCGCCAGCAGGGAGAAAAACTCCTACGAGCAGTACTTC
clone_size: -; d_call: -; cdr3_length: 12; j_call: TRBJ2-7; v_call: TRBV7-2; cdr3_aa: CASSLVRREQYF; cdr3_nt: TGTGCCAGCAGCTTAGTACGACGGGAGCAGTACTTC
clone_size: -; d_call: -; cdr3_length: 15; j_call: TRBJ1-5; v_call: TRBV19; cdr3_aa: CASSIEVGRNQPQHF; cdr3_nt: TGTGCCAGTAGTATAGAGGTGGGCCGCAATCAGCCCCAGCATTTT
clone_size: once; d_call: TRBD1; cdr3_length: 16; j_call: TRBJ1-5; v_call: TRBV27; cdr3_aa: CASRPLGRGPNQPQHF; cdr3_nt: TGTGCCAGCAGGCCGTTGGGCAGGGGGCCCAATCAGCCCCAGCATTTT
clone_size: -; d_call: TRBD1; cdr3_length: 13; j_call: TRBJ1-4; v_call: TRBV20-1; cdr3_aa: CSAREGGREKLFF; cdr3_nt: TGCAGTGCTAGAGAAGGGGGCAGGGAAAAACTGTTTTTT
clone_size: -; d_call: -; cdr3_length: 15; j_call: TRBJ2-3; v_call: TRBV3-1; cdr3_aa: CASSQGTRAVDTQYF; cdr3_nt: TGTGCCAGCAGCCAAGGGACGAGGGCTGTAGATACGCAGTATTTT
clone_size: -; d_call: -; cdr3_length: 15; j_call: TRBJ2-7; v_call: TRBV7-9; cdr3_aa: CASSRTGTGGNEQYF; cdr3_nt: TGTGCCAGCAGCAGGACAGGGACCGGGGGGAACGAGCAGTACTTC
clone_size: -; d_call: TRBD1; cdr3_length: 15; j_call: TRBJ1-2; v_call: TRBV5-6; cdr3_aa: CASSLWDRAWDGYTF; cdr3_nt: TGTGCCAGCAGCTTGTGGGACAGGGCTTGGGATGGCTACACCTTC
clone_size: -; d_call: -; cdr3_length: 14; j_call: TRBJ1-2; v_call: TRBV12-3/TRBV12-4; cdr3_aa: CASSAQRANYGYTF; cdr3_nt: TGTGCCAGCAGTGCCCAAAGGGCGAACTATGGCTACACCTTC
clone_size: -; d_call: TRBD2; cdr3_length: 15; j_call: TRBJ2-7; v_call: TRBV5-6; cdr3_aa: CASSPLAGQSYEQYF; cdr3_nt: TGTGCCAGCAGCCCCTTAGCGGGGCAGTCCTACGAGCAGTACTTC
clone_size: -; d_call: -; cdr3_length: 11; j_call: TRBJ2-3; v_call: TRBV5-1; cdr3_aa: CASPNTDTQYF; cdr3_nt: TGCGCCAGCCCTAACACAGATACGCAGTATTTT
clone_size: -; d_call: -; cdr3_length: 15; j_call: TRBJ2-5; v_call: TRBV7-6; cdr3_aa: CASSLTGALQETQYF; cdr3_nt: TGTGCCAGCAGCTTAACGGGGGCCCTCCAAGAGACCCAGTACTTC
clone_size: -; d_call: TRBD2; cdr3_length: 15; j_call: TRBJ2-7; v_call: TRBV7-8; cdr3_aa: CASSLGLAGDYEQYF; cdr3_nt: TGTGCCAGCAGCTTGGGACTAGCGGGAGATTACGAGCAGTACTTC
clone_size: once; d_call: -; cdr3_length: 13; j_call: TRBJ2-7; v_call: TRBV6-2/TRBV6-3; cdr3_aa: CASSFRRAHEQYF; cdr3_nt: TGTGCCAGCAGTTTTCGCAGGGCGCACGAGCAGTACTTC
clone_size: -; d_call: TRBD1; cdr3_length: 14; j_call: TRBJ2-3; v_call: TRBV29-1; cdr3_aa: CSVSQGDSTDTQYF; cdr3_nt: TGCAGCGTTTCCCAGGGGGATAGCACAGATACGCAGTATTTT
clone_size: -; d_call: TRBD1; cdr3_length: 17; j_call: TRBJ1-3; v_call: TRBV6-5; cdr3_aa: CASSYSNPTGLGNTIYF; cdr3_nt: TGTGCCAGCAGTTACTCAAACCCGACAGGGCTAGGAAACACCATATATTTT
clone_size: -; d_call: -; cdr3_length: 14; j_call: TRBJ2-2; v_call: TRBV24-1; cdr3_aa: CATSDLNGPGELFF; cdr3_nt: TGTGCCACCAGTGACTTGAACGGTCCCGGGGAGCTGTTTTTT
clone_size: -; d_call: -; cdr3_length: 14; j_call: TRBJ1-2; v_call: TRBV7-2; cdr3_aa: CASSPTGTTYGYTF; cdr3_nt: TGTGCCAGCAGCCCAACCGGGACCACTTATGGCTACACCTTC
clone_size: once; d_call: -; cdr3_length: 15; j_call: TRBJ2-7; v_call: TRBV5-1; cdr3_aa: CASSLGGLPAYEQYF; cdr3_nt: TGCGCCAGCAGCTTGGGTGGACTACCCGCCTACGAGCAGTACTTC
clone_size: -; d_call: -; cdr3_length: 13; j_call: TRBJ2-3; v_call: TRBV7-3; cdr3_aa: CASSLTTDGTQYF; cdr3_nt: TGTGCCAGCAGCTTAACAACCGATGGGACACAGTATTTT
clone_size: -; d_call: TRBD2; cdr3_length: 14; j_call: TRBJ2-7; v_call: TRBV28; cdr3_aa: CATQSGGNSYEQYF; cdr3_nt: TGTGCCACCCAGAGCGGGGGGAACTCCTACGAGCAGTACTTC
clone_size: -; d_call: -; cdr3_length: 15; j_call: TRBJ2-3; v_call: TRBV3-1; cdr3_aa: CASSPGPGRTDTQYF; cdr3_nt: TGTGCCAGCAGCCCAGGGCCTGGACGCACAGATACGCAGTATTTT
clone_size: -; d_call: TRBD1; cdr3_length: 12; j_call: TRBJ1-5; v_call: TRBV29-1; cdr3_aa: CSVDQGGGPQHF; cdr3_nt: TGCAGCGTTGACCAAGGGGGCGGGCCCCAGCATTTT
clone_size: -; d_call: TRBD2; cdr3_length: 15; j_call: TRBJ2-7; v_call: TRBV20-1; cdr3_aa: CSASGGFVGEDWQYF; cdr3_nt: TGCAGTGCTAGCGGGGGGTTTGTGGGGGAAGATTGGCAGTACTTC
clone_size: -; d_call: -; cdr3_length: 15; j_call: TRBJ1-1; v_call: TRBV4-2; cdr3_aa: CASSPDGAQGTEAFF; cdr3_nt: TGTGCCAGCAGCCCCGATGGGGCTCAGGGGACTGAAGCTTTCTTT
clone_size: -; d_call: TRBD1; cdr3_length: 16; j_call: TRBJ1-4; v_call: TRBV6-6; cdr3_aa: CASSYTGGATNEKLFF; cdr3_nt: TGTGCCAGCAGTTACACAGGGGGCGCAACTAATGAAAAACTGTTTTTT
clone_size: -; d_call: -; cdr3_length: 13; j_call: TRBJ1-6; v_call: TRBV28; cdr3_aa: CASSLAWDSPLHF; cdr3_nt: TGTGCCAGCAGTCTCGCCTGGGATTCACCCCTCCACTTT
clone_size: few; d_call: TRBD1; cdr3_length: 13; j_call: TRBJ2-2; v_call: TRBV11-2; cdr3_aa: CASSRDSYGELFF; cdr3_nt: TGTGCCAGCAGCAGGGACAGCTACGGGGAGCTGTTTTTT
clone_size: -; d_call: -; cdr3_length: 11; j_call: TRBJ1-3; v_call: TRBV18; cdr3_aa: CASSTDNTIYF; cdr3_nt: TGTGCCAGCTCAACTGATAACACCATATATTTT
clone_size: -; d_call: -; cdr3_length: 15; j_call: TRBJ2-7; v_call: TRBV3-1; cdr3_aa: CASSQGGGRSYEQYF; cdr3_nt: TGTGCCAGCAGCCAAGGAGGCGGTCGATCCTACGAGCAGTACTTC
clone_size: once; d_call: TRBD2; cdr3_length: 19; j_call: TRBJ2-3; v_call: TRBV7-2; cdr3_aa: CASSAFSGTSGRVTDTQYF; cdr3_nt: TGTGCCAGCAGCGCTTTTTCCGGGACTAGCGGGAGGGTCACAGATACGCAGTATTTT
clone_size: -; d_call: TRBD2; cdr3_length: 14; j_call: TRBJ2-5; v_call: TRBV6-6; cdr3_aa: CASSFTGTSETQYF; cdr3_nt: TGTGCCAGCAGCTTTACCGGGACTAGCGAGACCCAGTACTTC
clone_size: few; d_call: -; cdr3_length: 15; j_call: TRBJ1-6; v_call: TRBV6-5; cdr3_aa: CASSYSKAEDSPLHF; cdr3_nt: TGTGCCAGCAGTTACTCGAAGGCTGAGGATTCACCCCTCCACTTT
clone_size: -; d_call: -; cdr3_length: 16; j_call: TRBJ2-7; v_call: TRBV20-1; cdr3_aa: CSASARGLAGSYEQYF; cdr3_nt: TGCAGTGCTAGCGCTAGAGGATTGGCGGGCTCCTACGAGCAGTACTTC